The sequence of this T cell receptor beta chain was determined in a study of blood T cell repertoires in COVID-19. Study details: T cells, B-cell-depleted T cells, or PBMCs supplied cDNA or gDNA.

The table came from immunoSEQ multiplex PCR; TCRdb's copy has only in-frame clones and leaves some out. The sample holds under 250,000 clones; 82% are singletons and the top ten take 3% to 3.5%. Across about two dozen US areas, participants ranged in age from roughly 18 to 95 years. Cohort assignment relied on participant-reported clinical history. The CDR3 has 15 residues. The junction had 7 bases not matched to a gene; V was cut back by 4 bases and J by 4 bases. CDR1 and CDR2 from the germline V gene are SEHNR and FQNEAQ (reference sequence). The V and J genes are TRBV7-9 and TRBJ2-5; TRBD1 aligns across 9 bases. The sequence was collected from a woman aged 55-75 years who had recovered from COVID-19. Sequencing was done on a sample of PBMCs or T cells enriched from blood (not recorded which). This CDR3 is CASSSGTGLVETQYF. CDR3 nucleotide sequence: TGTGCCAGCAGCTCGGGGACAGGGCTTGTAGAGACCCAGTACTTC.